This is a list of T cell receptor beta chains from one sample in a study of cytomegalovirus exposure and HLA in healthy donors. Produced via immunoSEQ multiplex PCR; TCRdb's table is partial and in-frame only. This table holds some 80,000 clones, approximately 67% found once. Sequenced material: PBMCs. These receptors originate from a male donor in good health and CMV-seropositive. Both conserved end residues are trimmed from each CDR3. A D gene is named only where the DNA matches it firmly. Where a row states a size, it is once, few, many or the class of an expanded clone; other rows omit it.

>-|TRBV18|-
ASSRQTNQPQH
>-|TRBV7-3|-
ASSLGTYSTDTQF
>-|TRBV6-5|-
ASSLDRGGGYEQY
>-|TRBV19|-
ASSTTDNQPQH
>TRBD1|TRBV5-6|-
ASSPSGTGAKGYT
>TRBD2|TRBV11-2|-
ASRERGGTREQF
>TRBD2|TRBV7-9|-
ASSPGLALGGEQF
>TRBD2|TRBV15|-
ATSRGGGGAREQF
>TRBD1|TRBV30|-
ALDRGRGGDVREKLF
>-|TRBV28|few
ASTGSIGELF
>-|TRBV10-3|-
AISARTESNSPLH
>-|TRBV28|-
ASRAETALNTEAF
>TRBD2|TRBV7-6|-
ASSLGSGGTLETQY
>TRBD1|TRBV18|-
ASSPGQGDNYGYT
>TRBD1|TRBV5-4|-
ASSRSDRVVTDTQY
>TRBD1|TRBV7-2|-
ASSPTPGQGAFGYT
>-|TRBV2|-
ASRFLRETGINTEAF
>-|TRBV15|-
ATSRVGGDGYT
>TRBD2|TRBV6-6|-
ASSPATSGGTDEQF
>-|TRBV28|-
ASTLGGQGNEKLF
>TRBD2|TRBV25-1|-
ASRGRGLAGGPWDEQF
>-|TRBV28|-
ASSLHYEQY
>-|TRBV15|-
ATSRGGSRANSPLH
>TRBD2|TRBV7-3|-
ASSLSGGGASTDTQY
>-|TRBV10-1|few
ASRSREGGPEAF
>-|TRBV9|-
ASSPSGGESTNEKLF
>-|TRBV29-1|once
SVGQQETQY
>-|TRBV15|once
ATSKQTNSPLH
>-|TRBV7-2|few
ASSTSGSVTTDTQY
>TRBD2|TRBV5-1|-
ASSLVPAGSGTDTQY
>TRBD2|TRBV19|-
ASSIGPGTSGRNGNEQF
>-|TRBV27|once
ASSPRSGHQPQH
>-|TRBV7-2|-
ASSFRVASGNTIY
>-|TRBV5-1|-
ASSLGLQETQY
>TRBD2|TRBV5-4|-
ASSSGTSGLYNEQF
>TRBD2|TRBV10-3|few
AISESLAGGLNTGELF